The source of this T cell receptor (beta chain) is a study of vaccination and CD4 T cells after COVID-19. Cultured CD4+ T-cell DNA underwent Oncomine TCR Beta short-read sequencing. Using the QIAamp micro DNA kit, genomic DNA was extracted from the CD4+ T cells that had been cultured. Each CDR3 protein is one row after TCRdb ran MiXCR on the PCR reads. This sample has about 14,000 distinct CDR3 sequences, with less than 60% found just once. Indicated treatment: approximately nine-day PBMC culture with coronavirus spike peptide pools or control peptides (ViraFEST assay). This CDR3 is built from 14 residues. Germline V lookup: CDR1 KGHDR, CDR2 SFDVKD. Unmatched junction bases numbered 7, after V lost 4 bases and J lost 6 bases. There are a few counts of this clonotype. Its antigen is unidentified.

This sequence was found in a human donor who had recovered from COVID-19. Sequencing was performed on CD4+ T cells from blood, cultured in vitro. J is TRBJ1-1 and V is TRBV24-1, with 7 positions matching TRBD1. CDR3: CATSEDRDGAEAFF. In DNA form, the CDR3 reads TGTGCCACCAGTGAAGACAGGGATGGGGCTGAAGCTTTCTTT.